A selection of T cell receptor beta chains follows, all from one sample in a study of post-analysis software for immune sequencing data. Via MiXCR, TCRdb re-called the PCR reads, giving one row per CDR3 protein. The table lists 380,000 or so distinct CDR3 sequences, 30% to 45% of them singletons. Sequencing used blood. Receptors were obtained from a girl aged 10-17 years with multiple sclerosis. CDR3s include the opening cysteine and the closing phenylalanine or tryptophan. The D gene is left open where the match is weak. Clone size is not always given. Where it is, it says once, few, many or a class for expanded clones.

V gene: TRBV7-2; J gene: TRBJ1-5; clone size: .; D gene: .; CDR3 DNA: TGTGCCAGCAGCTTAACGGCAGGGAGAAGTCAGCCCCAGCATTTT; CDR3 protein: CASSLTAGRSQPQHF
V gene: TRBV3-1; J gene: TRBJ2-1; clone size: .; D gene: TRBD1; CDR3 DNA: TGTGCCAGCAGCCAGCGAGACAGGGGGGATGAGCGGTTCTTC; CDR3 protein: CASSQRDRGDERFF
V gene: TRBV11-2; J gene: TRBJ2-2; clone size: .; D gene: TRBD2; CDR3 DNA: TGTGCCAGCAGCCCAATAGCGGGGACCGGGGAGCTGTTTTTT; CDR3 protein: CASSPIAGTGELFF
V gene: TRBV10-3; J gene: TRBJ2-1; clone size: few; D gene: .; CDR3 DNA: TGTGCCATCAGCCAGACTGAGAATGAGCAGTTCTTC; CDR3 protein: CAISQTENEQFF
V gene: TRBV11-2; J gene: TRBJ2-7; clone size: few; D gene: .; CDR3 DNA: TGTGCCAGCAGCCTATGGACCCGGCTGTCCTACGAGCAGTACTTC; CDR3 protein: CASSLWTRLSYEQYF
V gene: TRBV7-2; J gene: TRBJ2-1; clone size: .; D gene: .; CDR3 DNA: TGTGCCAGCAGTTACCACACTAGCCCAGACCCTCAGTTCTTC; CDR3 protein: CASSYHTSPDPQFF
V gene: TRBV9; J gene: TRBJ1-1; clone size: .; D gene: .; CDR3 DNA: TGTGCCAGCAGCGTAGACGGGGAAATGAACACTGAAGCTTTCTTT; CDR3 protein: CASSVDGEMNTEAFF
V gene: TRBV4-3; J gene: TRBJ2-1; clone size: .; D gene: .; CDR3 DNA: TGCGCCAGCAGCCAAGAGGGAGGGGGCGATGAGCAGTTCTTC; CDR3 protein: CASSQEGGGDEQFF
V gene: TRBV12-3/TRBV12-4; J gene: TRBJ2-7; clone size: few; D gene: .; CDR3 DNA: TGTGCCAGCAGTTTATTTCCACCCTACGAGCAGTACTTC; CDR3 protein: CASSLFPPYEQYF
V gene: TRBV15; J gene: TRBJ2-1; clone size: many; D gene: .; CDR3 DNA: TGTGCCACCAGCTCACTTAAGAGCGGGCGCTACAATGAGCAGTTCTTC; CDR3 protein: CATSSLKSGRYNEQFF
V gene: TRBV15; J gene: TRBJ2-5; clone size: .; D gene: .; CDR3 DNA: TGTGCCACCAGGAACCGCACTAGTTCCCGGGAGACCCAGTACTTC; CDR3 protein: CATRNRTSSRETQYF
V gene: TRBV4-1; J gene: TRBJ2-7; clone size: few; D gene: .; CDR3 DNA: TGCGCCAGCAGCCACCCCGGACAGTTCGAGCAGTACTTC; CDR3 protein: CASSHPGQFEQYF
V gene: TRBV5-6; J gene: TRBJ2-7; clone size: few; D gene: .; CDR3 DNA: TGTGCCAGCAGCATACAAGGGTTCTACGAGCAGTACTTC; CDR3 protein: CASSIQGFYEQYF
V gene: TRBV7-8; J gene: TRBJ2-3; clone size: .; D gene: TRBD2; CDR3 DNA: TGTGCCAGCACCTCACGGCGGGGGGGGTCCACAGATACGCAGTATTTT; CDR3 protein: CASTSRRGGSTDTQYF
V gene: TRBV5-1; J gene: TRBJ2-7; clone size: .; D gene: .; CDR3 DNA: TGCGCCAGCAGCTTGGAAGTGGGCGGGAACGAGCAGTACTTC; CDR3 protein: CASSLEVGGNEQYF
V gene: TRBV20-1; J gene: TRBJ2-1; clone size: .; D gene: .; CDR3 DNA: TGCAGTGCTAGAGGGCGGGGCCCGACCTACAATGAGCAGTTCTTC; CDR3 protein: CSARGRGPTYNEQFF
V gene: TRBV18; J gene: TRBJ1-1; clone size: .; D gene: TRBD1; CDR3 DNA: TGTGCCAGCTCACCTCAGGACAGGGATGCTGAAGCTTTCTTT; CDR3 protein: CASSPQDRDAEAFF
V gene: TRBV12-3/TRBV12-4; J gene: TRBJ1-2; clone size: .; D gene: TRBD1; CDR3 DNA: TGTGCCAGCAGGCAGGGGGGAAGCTATGGTTACGCCTTC; CDR3 protein: CASRQGGSYGYAF
V gene: TRBV4-2; J gene: TRBJ1-1; clone size: few; D gene: TRBD1; CDR3 DNA: TGTGCCAGCAGCCCACGACAGGGGGAGAACACTGAAGCTTTCTTT; CDR3 protein: CASSPRQGENTEAFF
V gene: TRBV5-1; J gene: TRBJ1-3; clone size: once; D gene: TRBD1; CDR3 DNA: TGCGCCAGCAGCAAGGGACAGGGGGCTGGAAACACCATATATTTT; CDR3 protein: CASSKGQGAGNTIYF
V gene: TRBV6-1; J gene: TRBJ2-1; clone size: few; D gene: .; CDR3 DNA: TGTGCCAGCAGCAACGTATGGGAGAGTAATGAGCAGTTCTTC; CDR3 protein: CASSNVWESNEQFF
V gene: TRBV13; J gene: TRBJ2-7; clone size: .; D gene: TRBD1; CDR3 DNA: TGTGCCAGCAGCTTAGTCGCCCTCGGGACAGGGTCCTACGAGCAGTACTTC; CDR3 protein: CASSLVALGTGSYEQYF
V gene: TRBV7-2; J gene: TRBJ2-3; clone size: .; D gene: .; CDR3 DNA: TGTGCCAGCAGCCTCGACTCGACTTCAGATACGCAGTATTTT; CDR3 protein: CASSLDSTSDTQYF
V gene: TRBV9; J gene: TRBJ1-1; clone size: .; D gene: .; CDR3 DNA: TGTGCCAACAGCGTAGACACGAACACTGAAGCTTTCTTT; CDR3 protein: CANSVDTNTEAFF
V gene: TRBV12-3/TRBV12-4; J gene: TRBJ1-1; clone size: .; D gene: .; CDR3 DNA: TGTGCCAGCAGTTTCGAACATAATGGGGGTCGAGGGATGAACACTGAAGCTTTCTTT; CDR3 protein: CASSFEHNGGRGMNTEAFF
V gene: TRBV18; J gene: TRBJ2-1; clone size: few; D gene: .; CDR3 DNA: TGTGCCAGCTCACCAAGGAGGGACAGCTCCTACAATGAGCAGTTCTTC; CDR3 protein: CASSPRRDSSYNEQFF
V gene: TRBV12-3/TRBV12-4; J gene: TRBJ2-5; clone size: few; D gene: .; CDR3 DNA: TGTGCCAGCAGCTCCGGGGCCTACCAAGAGACCCAGTACTTC; CDR3 protein: CASSSGAYQETQYF
V gene: TRBV5-1; J gene: TRBJ1-2; clone size: .; D gene: TRBD1; CDR3 DNA: TGCGCCAGCAGCTTGGACGACAGGGGCGTTAACTATGGCTACACCTTT; CDR3 protein: CASSLDDRGVNYGYTF
V gene: TRBV7-3; J gene: TRBJ2-3; clone size: few; D gene: TRBD1; CDR3 DNA: TGTGCCAGCAGCATACAGGGGGCTAGTACAGATACGCAGTATTTT; CDR3 protein: CASSIQGASTDTQYF
V gene: TRBV4-1; J gene: TRBJ2-5; clone size: few; D gene: .; CDR3 DNA: TGCGCCAGCAGCCTCTTCATCGGCGAGACCCAGTACTTC; CDR3 protein: CASSLFIGETQYF
V gene: TRBV6-6; J gene: TRBJ2-1; clone size: few; D gene: .; CDR3 DNA: TGTGCCAGCAGTTACAGTGTGGGGGCACCCTACAATGAGCAGTTCTTC; CDR3 protein: CASSYSVGAPYNEQFF
V gene: TRBV5-1; J gene: TRBJ2-7; clone size: .; D gene: .; CDR3 DNA: TGCGCCAGCAGCTTGGGGGGGACAATCGGGTACGAGCAGTACTTC; CDR3 protein: CASSLGGTIGYEQYF